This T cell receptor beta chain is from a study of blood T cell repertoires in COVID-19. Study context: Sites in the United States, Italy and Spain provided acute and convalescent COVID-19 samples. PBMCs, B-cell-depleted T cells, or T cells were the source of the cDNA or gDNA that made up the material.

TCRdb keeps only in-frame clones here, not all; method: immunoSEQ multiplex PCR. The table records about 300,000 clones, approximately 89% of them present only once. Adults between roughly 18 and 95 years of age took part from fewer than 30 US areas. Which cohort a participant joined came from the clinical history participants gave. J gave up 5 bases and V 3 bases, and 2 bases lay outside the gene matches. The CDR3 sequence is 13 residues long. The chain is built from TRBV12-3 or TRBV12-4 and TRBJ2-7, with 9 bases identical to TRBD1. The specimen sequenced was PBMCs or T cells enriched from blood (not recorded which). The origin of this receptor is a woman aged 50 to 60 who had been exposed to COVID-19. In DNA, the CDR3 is TGTGCCAGCAGTTTCACAGGGGGCCACGAGCAGTACTTC. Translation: CASSFTGGHEQYF.